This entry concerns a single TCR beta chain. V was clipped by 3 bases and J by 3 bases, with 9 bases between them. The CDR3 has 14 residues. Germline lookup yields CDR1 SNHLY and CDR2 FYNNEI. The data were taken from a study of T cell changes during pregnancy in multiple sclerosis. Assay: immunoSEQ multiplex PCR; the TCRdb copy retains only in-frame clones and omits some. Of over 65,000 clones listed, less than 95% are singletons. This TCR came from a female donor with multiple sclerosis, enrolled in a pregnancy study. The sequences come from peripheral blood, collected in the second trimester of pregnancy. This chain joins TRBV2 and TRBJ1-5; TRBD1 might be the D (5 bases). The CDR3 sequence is CASSDKTDNQPQHF. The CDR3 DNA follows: TGTGCCAGCAGTGACAAGACAGACAATCAGCCCCAGCATTTT.